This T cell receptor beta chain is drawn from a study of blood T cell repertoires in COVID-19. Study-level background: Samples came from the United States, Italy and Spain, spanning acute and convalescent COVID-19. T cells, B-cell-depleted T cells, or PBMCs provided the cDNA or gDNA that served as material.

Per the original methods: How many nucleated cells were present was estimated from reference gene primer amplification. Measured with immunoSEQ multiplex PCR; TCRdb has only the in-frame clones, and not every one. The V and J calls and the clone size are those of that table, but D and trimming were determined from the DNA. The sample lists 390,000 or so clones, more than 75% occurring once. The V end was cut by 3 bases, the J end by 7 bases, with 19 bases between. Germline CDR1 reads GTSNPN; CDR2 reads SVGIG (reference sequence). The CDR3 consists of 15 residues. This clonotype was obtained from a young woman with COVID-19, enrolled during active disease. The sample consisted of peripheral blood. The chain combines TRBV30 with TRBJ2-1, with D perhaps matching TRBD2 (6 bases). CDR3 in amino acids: CAWRQLTGVGNEQFF. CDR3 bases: TGTGCCTGGAGACAGTTAACGGGAGTAGGGAATGAGCAGTTCTTC.